This T cell receptor (beta chain) originates from a study of CD8 T cells in Susac syndrome. As regards this clonotype: What it recognizes is unknown.

The study sequenced TCR beta in blood CD8+ and CD4+ T cells. TEMRA cells were FACS-enriched, while CD8+ and CD4+ T cells were negatively isolated. The study, taken as a whole, reports: The study recognized that its TCR sequencing and HLA analysis covered a relatively small number of individuals.

Germline lookup yields CDR1 MGHDK and CDR2 SYGVNS. The ends lost 2 bases at V and 10 bases at J; junction bases unmatched: 4. The CDR3 is 13 residues long. Random hexamers were used to reverse transcribe about 0.45 to 1 ug of RNA. An immunoSEQ multiplex PCR amplified TCR beta CDR3 over 54 Vbeta and 13 Jbeta. TCRdb reprocessed the immunoSEQ multiplex PCR reads with MiXCR, giving one entry per CDR3 protein. The table has about 300,000 distinct CDR3 sequences, approximately 85% seen once; the top ten hold about 0.22%. The sample consisted of CD8+ T cells from PBMCs. V and J are TRBV25-1 and TRBJ2-2; 7 positions match TRBD1. The clonotype was recovered from a human donor with multiple sclerosis. The CDR3 reads CASSEPDRSELFF. The CDR3 bases are TGTGCCAGCAGTGAACCGGACAGGTCGGAGCTGTTTTTT.